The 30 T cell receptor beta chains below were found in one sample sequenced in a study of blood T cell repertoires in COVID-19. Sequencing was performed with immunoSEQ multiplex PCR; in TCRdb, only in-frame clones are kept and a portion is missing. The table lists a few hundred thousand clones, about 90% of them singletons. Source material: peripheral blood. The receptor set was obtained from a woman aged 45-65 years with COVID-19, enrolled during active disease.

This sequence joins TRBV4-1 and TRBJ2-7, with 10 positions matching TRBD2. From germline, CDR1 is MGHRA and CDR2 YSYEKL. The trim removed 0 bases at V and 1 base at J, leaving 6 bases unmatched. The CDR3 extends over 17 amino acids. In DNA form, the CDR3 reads TGCGCCAGCAGCCAAGAATCCGGGACTAGCGCTTCCTACGAGCAGTACTTC. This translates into CASSQESGTSASYEQYF.

For the CDR3, the DNA is TGTGCCAGCAGTGGTAGGGGGCCGAACACTGAAGCTTTCTTT. As protein: CASSGRGPNTEAFF. This chain connects TRBV2 to TRBJ1-1, with 7 bases identical to TRBD1. J lost 1 base, V lost 4 bases, and 3 bases had no gene match. The CDR3 length is 14 residues. Per the germline V gene, CDR1 is SNHLY and CDR2 is FYNNEI.

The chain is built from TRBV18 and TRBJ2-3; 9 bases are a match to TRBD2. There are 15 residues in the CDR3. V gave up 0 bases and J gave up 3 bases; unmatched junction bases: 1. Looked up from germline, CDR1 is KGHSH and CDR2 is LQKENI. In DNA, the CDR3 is TGTGCCAGCTCACCACCAGCGGGAGGTACAGATACGCAGTATTTT. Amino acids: CASSPPAGGTDTQYF.

The CDR3 DNA is TGCGCCAGCAGCCAAGATCTAGAGACCCAGTACTTC. Protein: CASSQDLETQYF. The chain joins TRBV4-1 to TRBJ2-5; D is ambiguous. Deletions cut 0 bases from V and 4 bases from J, with 3 bases between. This CDR3 has 12 residues. From germline, CDR1 is MGHRA and CDR2 YSYEKL.

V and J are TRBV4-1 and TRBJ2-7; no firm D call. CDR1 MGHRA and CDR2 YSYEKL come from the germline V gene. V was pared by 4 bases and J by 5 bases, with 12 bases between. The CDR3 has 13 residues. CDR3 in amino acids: CASSRGSFNEQYF. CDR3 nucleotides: TGCGCCAGCAGCCGTGGCAGTTTTAACGAGCAGTACTTC.

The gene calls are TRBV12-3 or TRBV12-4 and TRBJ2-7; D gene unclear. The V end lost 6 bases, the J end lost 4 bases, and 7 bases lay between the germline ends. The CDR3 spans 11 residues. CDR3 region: CASSREYEQYF. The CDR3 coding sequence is TGTGCCAGCAGCCGAGAATACGAGCAGTACTTC.

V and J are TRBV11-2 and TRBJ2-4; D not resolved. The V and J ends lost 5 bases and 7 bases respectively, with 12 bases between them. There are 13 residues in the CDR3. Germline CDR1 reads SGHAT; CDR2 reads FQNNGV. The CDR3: CASSITGWNIQYF. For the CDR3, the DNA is TGTGCCAGCAGCATCACCGGTTGGAACATTCAGTACTTC.

The CDR3 nucleotides read TGTGCCAGCAGTCCAAGCCGCCCCAGGGGGCGGAGCGGGGAGCTGTTTTTT. Its protein product is CASSPSRPRGRSGELFF. The rearrangement uses TRBV6-6 and TRBJ2-2; TRBD1 matches 8 bases. V lost 5 bases to trimming and J lost 7 bases; unmatched junction nucleotides: 15. The V gene's germline CDR1 is MNHNY and CDR2 SVGAGI (reference sequence). The length of the CDR3 is 17 residues.

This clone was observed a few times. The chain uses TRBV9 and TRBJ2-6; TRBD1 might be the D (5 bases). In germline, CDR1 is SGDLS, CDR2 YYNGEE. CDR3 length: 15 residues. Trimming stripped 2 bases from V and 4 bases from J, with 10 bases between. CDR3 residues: CASSVGLAGANVLTF. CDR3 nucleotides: TGTGCCAGCAGCGTGGGGCTGGCGGGGGCCAACGTCCTGACTTTC.

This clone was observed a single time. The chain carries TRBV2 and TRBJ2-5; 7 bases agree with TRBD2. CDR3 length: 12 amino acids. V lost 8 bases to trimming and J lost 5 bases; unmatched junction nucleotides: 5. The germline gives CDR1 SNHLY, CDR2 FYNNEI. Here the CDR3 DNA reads TGTGCCAGCTGGGAGGGACCTGAGACCCAGTACTTC. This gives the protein CASWEGPETQYF.

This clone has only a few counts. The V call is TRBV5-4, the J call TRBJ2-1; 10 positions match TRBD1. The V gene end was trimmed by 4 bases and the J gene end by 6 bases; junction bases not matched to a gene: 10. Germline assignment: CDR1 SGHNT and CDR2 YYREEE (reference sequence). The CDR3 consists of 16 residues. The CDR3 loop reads CASSPGDRGLRNEQFF. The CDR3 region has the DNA TGTGCCAGCAGCCCCGGAGACAGGGGGCTACGCAATGAGCAGTTCTTC.

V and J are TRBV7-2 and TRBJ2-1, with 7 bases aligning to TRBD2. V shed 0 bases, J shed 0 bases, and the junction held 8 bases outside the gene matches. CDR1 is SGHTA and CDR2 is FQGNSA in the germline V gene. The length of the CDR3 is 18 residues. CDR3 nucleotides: TGTGCCAGCAGCTTAGCGTGGCCAGCGGGAAGCTCCTACAATGAGCAGTTCTTC. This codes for CASSLAWPAGSSYNEQFF.

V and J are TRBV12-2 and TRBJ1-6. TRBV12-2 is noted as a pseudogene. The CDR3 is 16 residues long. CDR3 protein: CASPNWGVSRNSPLHF. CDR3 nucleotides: TGTGCAAGTCCCAACTGGGGGGTAAGTAGAAATTCACCCCTCCACTTT.

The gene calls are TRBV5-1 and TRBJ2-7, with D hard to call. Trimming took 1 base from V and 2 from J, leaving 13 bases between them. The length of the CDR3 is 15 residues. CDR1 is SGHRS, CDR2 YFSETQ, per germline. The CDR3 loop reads CASSLFAGTTYEQYF. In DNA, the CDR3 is TGCGCCAGCAGCTTGTTCGCAGGAACGACCTACGAGCAGTACTTC.

CDR3 in amino acids: CASSYDNQEQGLRGNQPQHF. The CDR3, as DNA: TGTGCCAGCAGTTACGACAACCAAGAACAGGGCCTCAGGGGCAATCAGCCCCAGCATTTT. This chain uses TRBV6-2 or TRBV6-3 with TRBJ1-5, with D possibly being TRBD1 (6 bases). The V end lost 2 bases, the J end lost 2 bases, and 25 bases lay between the germline ends. This CDR3 has 20 residues. Germline values: CDR1 MNHEY, CDR2 SVGEGT.

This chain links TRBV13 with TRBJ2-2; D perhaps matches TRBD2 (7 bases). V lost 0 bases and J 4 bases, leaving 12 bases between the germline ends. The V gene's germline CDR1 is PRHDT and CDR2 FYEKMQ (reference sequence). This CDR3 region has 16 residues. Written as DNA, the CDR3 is TGTGCCAGCAGCTTAGGCCTGGGAGGGGGCACCGGGGAGCTGTTTTTT. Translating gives CASSLGLGGGTGELFF.

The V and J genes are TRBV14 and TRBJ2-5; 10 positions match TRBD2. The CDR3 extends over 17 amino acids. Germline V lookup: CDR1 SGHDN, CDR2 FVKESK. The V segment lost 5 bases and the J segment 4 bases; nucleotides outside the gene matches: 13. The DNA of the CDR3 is TGTGCCAGCAGCTCAATAATATCTAGCGGGAGTAGAGAGACCCAGTACTTC. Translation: CASSSIISSGSRETQYF. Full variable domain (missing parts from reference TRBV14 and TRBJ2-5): EAGVTQFPSHSVIEKGQTVTLRCDPISGHDNLYWYRRVMGKEIKFLLHFVKESKQDESGMPNNRFLAERTGGTYSTLKVQPAELEDSGVYFCASSSIISSGSRETQYFGPGTRLLVL.

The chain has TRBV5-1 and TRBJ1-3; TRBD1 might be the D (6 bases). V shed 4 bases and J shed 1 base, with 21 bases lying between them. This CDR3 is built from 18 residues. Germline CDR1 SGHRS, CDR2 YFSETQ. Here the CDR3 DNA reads TGCGCCAGCAGCGTTGGGGGGGCTGCACTGCGGTCTGGAAACACCATATATTTT. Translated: CASSVGGAALRSGNTIYF.

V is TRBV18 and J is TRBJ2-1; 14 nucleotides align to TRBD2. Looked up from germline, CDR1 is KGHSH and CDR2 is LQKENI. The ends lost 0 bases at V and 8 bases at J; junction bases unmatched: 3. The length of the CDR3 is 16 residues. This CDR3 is CASSPPGLAGDHEQFF. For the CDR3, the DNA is TGTGCCAGCTCACCACCGGGACTAGCGGGAGACCATGAGCAGTTCTTC.

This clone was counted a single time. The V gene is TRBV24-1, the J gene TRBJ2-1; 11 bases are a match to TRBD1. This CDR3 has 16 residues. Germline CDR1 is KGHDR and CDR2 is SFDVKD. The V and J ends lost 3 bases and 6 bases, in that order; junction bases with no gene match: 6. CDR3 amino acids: CATSDLGQGEGNEQFF. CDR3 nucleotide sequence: TGTGCCACCAGTGATCTGGGACAGGGGGAAGGCAATGAGCAGTTCTTC.

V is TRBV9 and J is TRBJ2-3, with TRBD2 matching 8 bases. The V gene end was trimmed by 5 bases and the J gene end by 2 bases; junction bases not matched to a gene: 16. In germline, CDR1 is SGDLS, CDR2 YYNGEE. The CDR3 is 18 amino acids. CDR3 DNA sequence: TGTGCCAGCAGTCGAGACCCCTTTAGCGGGACCCTCACAGATACGCAGTATTTT. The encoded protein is CASSRDPFSGTLTDTQYF.

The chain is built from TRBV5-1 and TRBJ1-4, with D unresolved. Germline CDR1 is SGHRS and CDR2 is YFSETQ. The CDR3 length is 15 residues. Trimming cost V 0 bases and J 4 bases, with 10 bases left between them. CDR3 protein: CASSLGQVDNEKLFF. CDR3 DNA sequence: TGCGCCAGCAGCTTGGGGCAGGTCGATAATGAAAAACTGTTTTTT.

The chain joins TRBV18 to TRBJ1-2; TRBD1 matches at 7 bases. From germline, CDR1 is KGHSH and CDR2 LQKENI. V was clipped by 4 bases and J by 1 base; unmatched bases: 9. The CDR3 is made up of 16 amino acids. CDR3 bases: TGTGCCAGCTCACTCGGGGGACAGATAATTAACTATGGCTACACCTTC. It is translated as CASSLGGQIINYGYTF.

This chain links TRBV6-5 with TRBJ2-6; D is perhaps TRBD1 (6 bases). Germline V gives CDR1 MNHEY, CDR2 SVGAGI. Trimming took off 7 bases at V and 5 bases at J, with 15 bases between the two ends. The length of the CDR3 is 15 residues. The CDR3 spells CASTTRTVWANVLTF. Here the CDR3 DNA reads TGTGCCAGCACTACCCGGACAGTTTGGGCCAACGTCCTGACTTTC.

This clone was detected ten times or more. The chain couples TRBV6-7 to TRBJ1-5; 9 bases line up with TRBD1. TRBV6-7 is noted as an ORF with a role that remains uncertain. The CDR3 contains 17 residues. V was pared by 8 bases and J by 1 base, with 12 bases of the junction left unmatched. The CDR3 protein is CASQNYQDRGSNQPQHF. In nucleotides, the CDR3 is TGTGCCAGCCAAAACTACCAGGACAGGGGAAGCAATCAGCCCCAGCATTTT.

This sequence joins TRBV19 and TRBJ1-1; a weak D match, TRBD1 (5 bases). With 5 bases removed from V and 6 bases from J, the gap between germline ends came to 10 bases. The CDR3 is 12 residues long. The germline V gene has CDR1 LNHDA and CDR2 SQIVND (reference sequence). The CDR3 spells CASSSPGAEAFF. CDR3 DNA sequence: TGTGCCAGTAGTTCCCCGGGGGCTGAAGCTTTCTTT.

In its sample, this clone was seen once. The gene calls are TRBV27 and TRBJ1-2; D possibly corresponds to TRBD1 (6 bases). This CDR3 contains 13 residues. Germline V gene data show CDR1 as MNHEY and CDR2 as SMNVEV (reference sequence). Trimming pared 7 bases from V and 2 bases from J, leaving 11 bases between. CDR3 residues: CASTSGTNYGYTF. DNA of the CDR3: TGTGCCAGCACCTCCGGGACAAACTATGGCTACACCTTC.

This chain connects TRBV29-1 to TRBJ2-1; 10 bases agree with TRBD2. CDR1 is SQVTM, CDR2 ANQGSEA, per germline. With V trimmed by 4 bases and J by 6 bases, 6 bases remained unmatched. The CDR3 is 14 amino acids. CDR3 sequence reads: CSVGRASGSNEQFF. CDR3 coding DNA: TGCAGCGTTGGTAGGGCTAGCGGGAGCAATGAGCAGTTCTTC.

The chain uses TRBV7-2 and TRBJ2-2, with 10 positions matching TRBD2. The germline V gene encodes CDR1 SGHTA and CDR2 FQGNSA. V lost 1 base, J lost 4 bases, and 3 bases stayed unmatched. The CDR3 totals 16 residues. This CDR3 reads CASSLVAGGPTGELFF. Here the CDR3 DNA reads TGTGCCAGCAGCTTAGTAGCGGGAGGACCCACCGGGGAGCTGTTTTTT.

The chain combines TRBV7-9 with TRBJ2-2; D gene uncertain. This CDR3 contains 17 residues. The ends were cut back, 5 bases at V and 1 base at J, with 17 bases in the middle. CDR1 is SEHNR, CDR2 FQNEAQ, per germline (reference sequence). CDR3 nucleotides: TGTGCCAGCAGCAACATGAGGCCGGCTAGGAACACCGGGGAGCTGTTTTTT. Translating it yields CASSNMRPARNTGELFF.